Below, 18 T cell receptor beta chains from the same sample are listed, as sequenced in a study of CD8+CD57+ T cells in acquired aplastic anemia. By flow cytometry, patients selected for sequencing had shown an expansion of CD8+CD57+ cells. TCR beta VDJ and CDR3 were profiled, and genomic DNA was the template. From the reads, TCRdb called clonotypes with MiXCR, one entry per CDR3 protein. This table holds 150,000 to 200,000 distinct CDR3 sequences, less than 60% found once. The source material was sorted CD4+, CD8+, or CD8+CD57+ T cells (not recorded which) from PBMCs. These receptors all stem from a human donor with aplastic anemia.

This clonotype was detected only a few times. This chain connects TRBV6-5 to TRBJ2-1; D not certain. V was cut by 2 bases and J by 15 bases, with 17 bases left in between. Germline assignment: CDR1 MNHEY and CDR2 SVGAGI. The CDR3 loop spans 13 amino acids. CDR3 DNA: TGTGCCAGCAGTTACATTAGGCCGAGCCCTCGGTTCTTC. It translates to CASSYIRPSPRFF.

The chain joins TRBV20-1 to TRBJ2-7; a possible D gene is TRBD1 (5 bases). V shed 6 bases and J shed 7 bases, with 19 bases lying between them. Germline V CDR1 and CDR2: DFQATT, SNEGSKA (reference sequence). The CDR3 covers 13 residues. CDR3 loop: CSAPRGARAEQYF. The CDR3 DNA follows: TGCAGTGCACCTCGTGGGGCGCGCGCTGAGCAGTACTTC.

This sequence joins TRBV19 and TRBJ2-1; D remains unclear. CDR3 length: 13 residues. Germline V gene lookup returns CDR1 LNHDA and CDR2 SQIVND (reference sequence). V was pared by 3 bases and J by 5 bases, with 8 bases between. The CDR3 bases are TGTGCCAGTAGTATCCGGCAGAACAATGAGCAGTTCTTC. Protein product: CASSIRQNNEQFF.

The chain recombines TRBV18 with TRBJ2-2; D unresolved. This CDR3 is 16 amino acids long. The ends were cut back, 1 base at V and 4 bases at J, with 13 bases in the middle. Germline loops: CDR1 KGHSH, CDR2 LQKENI. CDR3 sequence (DNA): TGTGCCAGCTCACCACGGCCGGGCCCGACCACCGGGGAGCTGTTTTTT. Residues: CASSPRPGPTTGELFF.

The V call is TRBV4-1, the J call TRBJ2-5; D is perhaps TRBD1 (5 bases). Trimming removed 0 bases from V and 1 base from J, with 27 bases in between. Germline values: CDR1 MGHRA, CDR2 YSYEKL. The CDR3 consists of 21 residues. CDR3 loop: CASSQESNIPDLADIQETQYF. The DNA for the CDR3 is TGCGCCAGCAGCCAAGAATCTAACATCCCCGATCTGGCGGACATCCAAGAGACCCAGTACTTC.

CDR3 sequence: CATSGGGPYNEQFF. CDR3 nucleotides: TGTGCCACCAGTGGCGGGGGACCCTACAATGAGCAGTTCTTC. The genes are TRBV24-1 and TRBJ2-1, with 7 nucleotides matching TRBD2. J lost 2 bases, V lost 5 bases, and 2 bases had no gene match. This CDR3 is built from 14 residues. Germline V gives CDR1 KGHDR, CDR2 SFDVKD.

The genes are TRBV19 and TRBJ2-1, with D perhaps matching TRBD1 (5 bases). Germline V CDR1 and CDR2: LNHDA, SQIVND (reference sequence). This CDR3 is 11 amino acids long. The germline V and J ends were trimmed by 4 bases and 10 bases, with 8 bases remaining between them. The CDR3 nucleotides are TGTGCCAGTAGTACCCGACAGGAGCAGTTCTTC. Amino acid sequence: CASSTRQEQFF.

This clonotype has a count of ten or more. The chain links TRBV7-6 to TRBJ2-3, with D perhaps given as TRBD1 or TRBD2 (5 bases each). V was cut by 6 bases and J by 7 bases, with 17 bases left in between. The germline V gene encodes CDR1 SGHVS and CDR2 FNYEAQ. The CDR3 has 14 residues. This chain's CDR3 is CASSIAQGSNTQYF. CDR3 DNA: TGTGCCAGCAGTATAGCGCAGGGTTCAAATACGCAGTATTTT.

This clonotype was picked up many times. V and J are TRBV9 and TRBJ2-7; 12 bases line up with TRBD2. Germline lookup yields CDR1 SGDLS and CDR2 YYNGEE. The V segment lost 5 bases and the J segment 2 bases; nucleotides outside the gene matches: 5. The CDR3 runs 15 residues. The CDR3 is CASSPLAGGTYEQYF. The CDR3 nucleotides read TGTGCCAGCAGTCCACTAGCGGGAGGCACCTACGAGCAGTACTTC.

This clonotype was seen many times. The chain uses TRBV9 and TRBJ2-2; possible D gene TRBD2, 5 bases. Trimming pared 0 bases from V and 5 bases from J, leaving 14 bases between. Germline V gene data show CDR1 as SGDLS and CDR2 as YYNGEE. The CDR3 length is 16 residues. The CDR3 spells CASSVVPDSGTGELFF. CDR3 sequence (DNA): TGTGCCAGCAGCGTAGTTCCGGATTCGGGGACCGGGGAGCTGTTTTTT.

The CDR3 reads CASSQDKEETQYF. In DNA form, the CDR3 reads TGTGCCAGCAGCCAAGATAAGGAAGAGACCCAGTACTTC. The gene calls are TRBV7-9 and TRBJ2-5; D not certain. The germline gives CDR1 SEHNR, CDR2 FQNEAQ (reference sequence). V lost 5 bases and J 3 bases, leaving 10 bases between the germline ends. The CDR3 loop spans 13 amino acids. The full variable domain, in which reference TRBV7-9 and TRBJ2-5 provide the parts outside the CDR3, is DTGVSQNPRHKITKRGQNVTFRCDPISEHNRLYWYRQTLGQGPEFLTYFQNEAQLEKSRLLSDRFSAERPKGSFSTLEIQRTEQGDSAMYLCASSQDKEETQYFGPGTRLLVL.

In this sample, this clonotype turned up a few times. A much larger clone lies one base from this, so it may be a read error. This rearrangement joins TRBV6-1 to TRBJ2-1; D perhaps matches TRBD2 (5 bases). This CDR3 is built from 13 residues. CDR1 MNHNS and CDR2 SASEGT come from the germline V gene. Trimming removed 10 bases from V and 7 bases from J, with 17 bases in between. DNA for the CDR3: TGTGCCACCCAAGGGAGCGCGAGGAATGAGCAGTTCTTC. Protein: CATQGSARNEQFF.

This clonotype was detected a few times. The chain couples TRBV9 to TRBJ2-5, with 8 bases identical to TRBD2. V lost 0 bases and J lost 9; bases outside the gene matches: 10. Germline CDR1 SGDLS, CDR2 YYNGEE. The CDR3 sequence is 15 residues long. The CDR3 region is CASSVGRVGTRAQYF. CDR3 DNA sequence: TGTGCCAGCAGCGTAGGTAGGGTCGGGACTAGGGCCCAGTACTTC.

Worth noting for this clonotype: The conserved phenylalanine or tryptophan is not found at the CDR3 terminus, so this likely reflects a read error. The chain has TRBV29-1 and TRBJ2-7; 8 bases agree with TRBD2. Germline CDR1 reads SQVTM; CDR2 reads ANQGSEA. V was clipped by 4 bases and J by 6 bases; unmatched bases: 11. This CDR3 contains 14 residues. CDR3 coding DNA: TGCAGCGTTGGAGAGTCGGGTAGCGGGACCGAGCAGTACCTC. Residues: CSVGESGSGTEQYL.

This chain links TRBV20-1 with TRBJ2-7; D remains ambiguous. The V end lost 7 bases, the J end lost 6 bases, and 13 bases lay between the germline ends. Germline V lookup: CDR1 DFQATT, CDR2 SNEGSKA (reference sequence). This CDR3 is built from 11 residues. CDR3 nucleotides: TGCAGTGTTAGGTCCGGGCGCGAGCAGTACTTC. This encodes CSVRSGREQYF.

A single count supports this clonotype. A much larger clone lies one base from this, so it may be a read error. The gene calls are TRBV6-5 and TRBJ2-1; D is uncertain. This CDR3 contains 12 residues. Germline V gives CDR1 MNHEY, CDR2 SVGAGI. Deletions cut 5 bases from V and 5 bases from J, with 7 bases between. The CDR3 spells CASSHPNNEQFF. The CDR3 nucleotides are TGTGCCAGCAGTCACCCCAACAATGAGCAGTTCTTC.

In its sample, this clonotype was seen many times. This chain connects TRBV7-3 to TRBJ2-3; 10 bases agree with TRBD2. This CDR3 region has 15 residues. Germline V CDR1 and CDR2: SGHTA, FQGTGA. V was clipped by 5 bases and J by 3 bases; unmatched bases: 5. The CDR3 loop reads CASSPGTSVTDTQYF. CDR3 sequence (DNA): TGTGCCAGCAGCCCCGGGACTAGCGTTACAGATACGCAGTATTTT.

This clonotype has at least ten counts. The gene calls are TRBV5-1 and TRBJ2-3, with a tentative D call TRBD2 (5 bases). This CDR3 contains 14 residues. The germline gives CDR1 SGHRS, CDR2 YFSETQ. Trimming pared 4 bases from V and 3 bases from J, leaving 12 bases between. This chain's CDR3 is CASSLGEGTDTQYF. In nucleotides, the CDR3 is TGCGCCAGCAGCCTGGGTGAGGGAACAGATACGCAGTATTTT.